Below are 8 T cell receptor beta chains sequenced from a single sample in a study of blood T cell repertoires in COVID-19. Here immunoSEQ multiplex PCR was the method, and the copy in TCRdb shows in-frame clones only, minus some. The sample has over 200,000 clones; 84% are singletons. The sequencing sample was made of peripheral blood. The receptors derive from a woman of 80 years or more with active or convalescent COVID-19.

The V gene is TRBV15, the J gene TRBJ1-2; TRBD1 agrees at 10 bases. There are 15 residues in the CDR3. V lost 1 base to trimming and J lost 6 bases; unmatched junction nucleotides: 5. Germline V CDR1 and CDR2: LNHNV, YYDKDF (reference sequence). The CDR3 DNA reads as TGTGCCACCAGCAGAGGACAGGGGGCAGAGGATGGCTACACCTTC. Translation: CATSRGQGAEDGYTF. The full variable domain, completed using reference TRBV15 and TRBJ1-2, is DAMVIQNPRYQVTQFGKPVTLSCSQTLNHNVMYWYQQKSSQAPKLLFHYYDKDFNNEADTPDNFQSRRPNTSFCFLDIRSPGLGDTAMYLCATSRGQGAEDGYTFGSGTRLTVV.

The chain couples TRBV6-2 or TRBV6-3 to TRBJ2-2; D gene uncertain. Deletions cut 2 bases from V and 0 bases from J, with 10 bases between. Looked up from germline, CDR1 is MNHEY and CDR2 is SVGEGT. The CDR3 loop spans 16 amino acids. The CDR3 DNA is TGTGCCAGCAGTTACCTTCGTCGGTCGAACACCGGGGAGCTGTTTTTT. It encodes CASSYLRRSNTGELFF.

The V call is TRBV5-4, the J call TRBJ2-7; possibly TRBD1 for D (6 bases). The CDR3 extends over 16 amino acids. CDR1 SGHNT and CDR2 YYREEE come from the germline V gene (reference sequence). The V end was cut by 0 bases, the J end by 3 bases, with 16 bases between. CDR3 amino acids: CASSLASTGIFYEQYF. The DNA for the CDR3 is TGTGCCAGCAGCTTGGCGTCGACAGGTATATTCTACGAGCAGTACTTC.

This rearrangement joins TRBV18 to TRBJ1-3, with TRBD1 as a possible D gene (5 bases). CDR1 KGHSH and CDR2 LQKENI come from the germline V gene. The CDR3 spans 18 residues. The V and J ends lost 2 bases and 4 bases respectively, with 21 bases between them. Here the CDR3 DNA reads TGTGCCAGCTCACCATCACTCGAGGCGGGGCGATCGGGAAACACCATATATTTT. It codes for CASSPSLEAGRSGNTIYF. The whole variable domain, remainder taken from reference TRBV18 and TRBJ1-3, is NAGVMQNPRHLVRRRGQEARLRCSPMKGHSHVYWYRQLPEEGLKFMVYLQKENIIDESGMPKERFSAEFPKEGPSILRIQQVVRGDSAAYFCASSPSLEAGRSGNTIYFGEGSWLTVV.

The CDR3 spells CASSQGTGGNTEAFF. The CDR3 region has the DNA TGTGCCAGCAGCCAAGGGACAGGGGGGAACACTGAAGCTTTCTTT. J is TRBJ1-1 and V is TRBV3-1 (or the pseudogene TRBV3-2); 10 bases agree with TRBD1. Trimming took 1 base from V and 1 from J; bases not matched to a gene: 0. Germline V gene lookup returns CDR1 LGHDT and CDR2 YNNKEL (reference sequence). The length of the CDR3 is 15 residues.

The chain is built from TRBV27 and TRBJ2-7; tentative D call: TRBD2 (5 bases). CDR3 length equals 13 residues. The germline V gene has CDR1 MNHEY and CDR2 SMNVEV (reference sequence). Trimming left V 6 bases short and J 8 bases short, with 17 bases between. The CDR3 DNA follows: TGTGCCAGCAGCCTCTCCGGGGTAGCTCAGCAGTACTTC. This encodes CASSLSGVAQQYF.

The V call is TRBV19, the J call TRBJ2-3; 8 bases line up with TRBD2. The V gene's germline CDR1 is LNHDA and CDR2 SQIVND (reference sequence). V was pared by 6 bases and J by 1 base, with 0 bases of the junction left unmatched. This CDR3 region has 13 residues. As DNA, the CDR3 is TGTGCCAGTAGGACTAGCGGCACAGATACGCAGTATTTT. Its protein is CASRTSGTDTQYF.

V and J are TRBV5-8 and TRBJ1-2; no definite D call. The CDR3 covers 13 residues. Germline CDR1 reads SGHTS; CDR2 reads YDEGEE. Trimming shortened V by 4 bases and J by 7 bases, and 14 bases separated the two germline ends. The CDR3 DNA reads as TGTGCCAGCAGCCCTGCAAGGGAGGGTGGCTACACCTTC. Translation: CASSPAREGGYTF.